This record looks at one T cell receptor beta chain sequence and its context. Data came from immunoSEQ multiplex PCR; TCRdb stores just in-frame clones and leaves some out. In the table there are about 75,000 clones, approximately 94% of which are singletons. CDR3 length: 14 amino acids. Germline V gene lookup returns CDR1 MNHEY and CDR2 SVGAGI. V was cut by 0 bases and J by 5 bases, with 8 bases left in between. This entry belongs to a study of control samples from healthy donors and cancer patients. The sequencing input was blood. This TCR was recovered from a woman between 40 and 50 years old in good health. V gene TRBV6-5 combines with J gene TRBJ1-5, with D unclear. The CDR3: CASSYSSGHQPQHF. The CDR3 nucleotides are TGTGCCAGCAGTTACTCGAGTGGACATCAGCCCCAGCATTTT.